These 10 T cell receptor beta chains share one sample of origin, sequenced in a study of early T cells in non-severe SARS-CoV-2 infection. Each CDR3 protein is one row after TCRdb ran MiXCR on the 5' RACE reads. Among 80,000 or so distinct CDR3 sequences listed, about 11% were seen once. The material sequenced was whole blood, taken at baseline. The receptors were sampled from an adult who was a healthcare worker with PCR-confirmed SARS-CoV-2 infection or an uninfected control (not recorded which).

This chain connects TRBV7-2 to TRBJ2-1; 9 nucleotides match TRBD2. Trimming at V came to 5 bases and at J to 7 bases, leaving 12 bases not matched to a gene. The CDR3 covers 16 residues. The germline gives CDR1 SGHTA, CDR2 FQGNSA. This CDR3 reads CASSGLRGGARNEQFF. The DNA of the CDR3 is TGTGCCAGCAGCGGGTTGCGGGGGGGAGCGCGGAATGAGCAGTTCTTC.

There are many counts of this clonotype. The rearrangement uses TRBV6-2 or TRBV6-3 and TRBJ2-3; TRBD2 matches 8 bases. CDR1 and CDR2 from the germline V gene are MNHEY and SVGEGT. The CDR3 consists of 14 residues. V lost 4 bases and J lost 2; bases outside the gene matches: 2. The CDR3 loop reads CASSSGGATDTQYF. Written as DNA, the CDR3 is TGTGCCAGCAGTTCCGGGGGGGCCACAGATACGCAGTATTTT.

Many counts were recorded for this clonotype. The V and J genes are TRBV20-1 and TRBJ2-7, with 8 bases aligning to TRBD2. Germline trimming cut 3 bases from V and 0 bases from J; bases unmatched to any gene: 4. The germline V gene encodes CDR1 DFQATT and CDR2 SNEGSKA (reference sequence). The CDR3 totals 14 residues. The CDR3 coding sequence is TGCAGTGCTAGCGGGGGGGCCTCCTCCTACGAGCAGTACTTC. Its translation is CSASGGASSYEQYF.

This clonotype was seen only a few times. This chain links TRBV25-1 with TRBJ2-5; 9 nucleotides agree with TRBD2. The V segment lost 2 bases and the J segment 4 bases; nucleotides outside the gene matches: 8. The germline V gene encodes CDR1 MGHDK and CDR2 SYGVNS. The CDR3 extends over 16 amino acids. The CDR3 sequence: CASSEQGGGAAETQYF. The CDR3 DNA reads as TGTGCCAGCAGTGAACAGGGCGGGGGGGCCGCAGAGACCCAGTACTTC.

This clonotype was counted a few times. This sequence joins TRBV12-3 or TRBV12-4 and TRBJ2-1; 7 bases map to TRBD1. Unmatched junction bases numbered 7, after V lost 4 bases and J lost 4 bases. The length of the CDR3 is 15 residues. CDR3 region: CASSSPGQLYNEQFF. CDR3 bases: TGTGCCAGCAGTTCACCGGGACAGCTTTACAATGAGCAGTTCTTC.

The chain employs TRBV27 and TRBJ1-1; 9 bases are shared with TRBD1. CDR1 and CDR2 from the germline V gene are MNHEY and SMNVEV (reference sequence). The CDR3 consists of 13 residues. The ends lost 7 bases at V and 5 bases at J; junction bases unmatched: 5. The CDR3 DNA follows: TGTGCCAGCACCCGACAGGGGGAAACTGAAGCTTTCTTT. This sequence encodes CASTRQGETEAFF.

The chain has TRBV10-1 and TRBJ1-1; the D is unclear. V dropped 3 bases and J dropped 1 base, with 15 bases sitting between them. The CDR3 loop spans 16 amino acids. From germline, CDR1 is WNHNN and CDR2 SYGVQD (reference sequence). CDR3 nucleotide sequence: TGCGCCAGCAGTGATTCCAATCTCCGCAGGAACACTGAAGCTTTCTTT. Translation: CASSDSNLRRNTEAFF.

This clonotype was detected ten times or more. The rearrangement links TRBV2 to TRBJ2-3, with D perhaps matching TRBD1 (6 bases). Trimming pared 6 bases from V and 3 bases from J, leaving 10 bases between. This CDR3 contains 13 residues. The germline V gene has CDR1 SNHLY and CDR2 FYNNEI. CDR3 residues: CASSQDRTDTQYF. The CDR3 DNA sequence: TGTGCCAGCAGCCAAGACAGGACAGATACGCAGTATTTT.

This chain joins TRBV6-2 or TRBV6-3 and TRBJ1-5, with a possible D match to TRBD1 (6 bases). Germline-derived CDR1 and CDR2 are MNHEY and SVGEGT. This CDR3 has 15 residues. The V and J ends lost 5 bases and 6 bases respectively, with 17 bases between them. CDR3 bases: TGTGCCAGCAGTCCTCAGGGGATTTTTGGTCAGCCCCAGCATTTT. It codes for CASSPQGIFGQPQHF.

This clonotype was observed a handful of times. The chain uses TRBV29-1 and TRBJ1-4, with 8 bases lining up with TRBD1. Germline assignment: CDR1 SQVTM and CDR2 ANQGSEA. This CDR3 spans 13 amino acids. The ends lost 4 bases at V and 5 bases at J; junction bases unmatched: 3. The CDR3 sequence is CSVVGQDNEKLFF. CDR3 DNA: TGCAGCGTTGTGGGACAGGACAATGAAAAACTGTTTTTT.